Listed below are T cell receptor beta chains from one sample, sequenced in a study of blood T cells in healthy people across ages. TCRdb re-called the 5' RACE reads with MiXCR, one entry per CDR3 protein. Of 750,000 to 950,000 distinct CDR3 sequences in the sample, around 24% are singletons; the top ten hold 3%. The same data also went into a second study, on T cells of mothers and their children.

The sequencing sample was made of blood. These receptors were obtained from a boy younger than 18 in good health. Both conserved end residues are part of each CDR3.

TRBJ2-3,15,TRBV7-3,CASSFSGGYADTQYF
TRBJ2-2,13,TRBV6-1,CASSDYRGGELFF
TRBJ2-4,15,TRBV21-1,CASSKAQGAKNIQYF
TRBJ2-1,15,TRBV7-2,CASSLEGNPYNEQFF
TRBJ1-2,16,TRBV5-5,CASSLGDRAINYGYTF
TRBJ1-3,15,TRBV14,CASSQAGSSGNTIYF
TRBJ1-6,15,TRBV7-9,CASSSDSTYNSPLHF
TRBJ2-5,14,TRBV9,CASSARDVQETQYF
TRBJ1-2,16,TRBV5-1,CASSSGGPTGGDGYTF
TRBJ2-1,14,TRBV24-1,CATSDWGSLNEQFF
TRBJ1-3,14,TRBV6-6,CASSSGGVANTIYF
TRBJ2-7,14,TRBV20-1,CSARVGGPISEQYF
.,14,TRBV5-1,CASSLTSGAYEQFF
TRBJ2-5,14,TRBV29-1,CSVTSRLSQETQYF
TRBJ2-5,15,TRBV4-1,CASSQVNAGRETQYF
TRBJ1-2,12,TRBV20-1,CSAAGPGVGYTF
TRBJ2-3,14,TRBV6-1,CASPQGTSTDTQYF
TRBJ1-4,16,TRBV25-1,CASVSGNRGINEKLFF
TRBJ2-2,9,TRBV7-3,CASTGELFF
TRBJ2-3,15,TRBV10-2,CASSEAGQGADTQYF
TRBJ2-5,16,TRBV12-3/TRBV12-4,CASSYLPGQGRETQYF
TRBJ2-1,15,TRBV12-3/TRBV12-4,CASSLRGQDSNEQFF
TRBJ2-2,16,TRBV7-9,CASSTRSGVDTGELFF
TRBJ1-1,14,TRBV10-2,CASSGFRVDTEAFF
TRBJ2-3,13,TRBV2,CASSAEGTDTQYF
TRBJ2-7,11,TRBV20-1,CSAIRGNEQYF
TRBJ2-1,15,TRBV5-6,CASSPPGLADDEQFF
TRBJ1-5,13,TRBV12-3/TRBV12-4,CASSLNSNQPQHF
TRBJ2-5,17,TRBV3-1,CASSHHGLAEAQETQYF
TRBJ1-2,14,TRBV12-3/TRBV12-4,CASSFSVVNYGYTF
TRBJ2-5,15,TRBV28,CASSLWRGPRVWQYF
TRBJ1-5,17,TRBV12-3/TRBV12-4,CASSLVPTGVGNQPQHF
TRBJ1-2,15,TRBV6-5,CASSRTHTTAYGYTF
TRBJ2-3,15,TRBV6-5,CASRPGQGGTDTQYF
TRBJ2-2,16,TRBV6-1,CASSALPGQGAGELFF
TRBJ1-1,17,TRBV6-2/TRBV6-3,CASSIYMGQRVGPEAFF
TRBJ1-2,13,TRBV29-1,CSVEEQRDYGYTF
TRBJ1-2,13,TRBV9,CASSVDSQYGYTF
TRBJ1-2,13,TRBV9,CASSEREPFGYTF
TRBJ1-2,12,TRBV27,CASRQGYSGYTF
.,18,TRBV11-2,CASSLVPPGTGSSYEQYF
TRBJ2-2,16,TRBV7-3,CASSSLAGGRSGELFF
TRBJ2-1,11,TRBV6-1,CASSELIEQFF
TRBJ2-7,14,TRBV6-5,CATSLRQPPHEQYF
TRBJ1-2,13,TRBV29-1,CSVPVGQDYGYTF
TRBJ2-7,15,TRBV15,CATSRVRQGGHEQYF
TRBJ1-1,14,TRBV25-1,CASIGLGMNTEAFF
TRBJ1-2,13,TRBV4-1,CASSQVGAYGYTF
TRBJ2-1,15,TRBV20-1,CSARAGAGGWGEQFF
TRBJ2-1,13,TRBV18,CASSPSTFREQFF
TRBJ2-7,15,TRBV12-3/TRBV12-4,CASSLALAGSYEQYF
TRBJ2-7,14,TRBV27,CASSLSGLAGEQYF
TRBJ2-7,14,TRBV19,CASSIVGGSYEQYF
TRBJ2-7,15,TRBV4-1,CASSQDVQGSYEQYF
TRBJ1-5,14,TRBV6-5,CASSSGTLSWPQHF